The sequence of this TCR beta chain was determined in a study of T cell responses to AZD1222 COVID-19 vaccine. Study observations and caveats: Spike-specific TCR repertoires showed rising breadth and depth after two AZD1222 doses. Scientists sampled the repertoires only once the peak T cell response had passed.

As regards this clone: Its antigen is not known.

The CDR3 length is 13 residues. The ends were cut back, 2 bases at V and 1 base at J, with 8 bases in the middle. Germline V CDR1 and CDR2: SQVTM, ANQGSEA. Produced via immunoSEQ multiplex PCR; TCRdb's table is partial and in-frame only. The profile shows 130,000 to 150,000 clones, 80% to 90% of them singletons. The specimen was peripheral blood, collected on day 0 of AZD1222 vaccination. J is TRBJ2-5 and V is TRBV29-1, with D unresolved. This TCR was recovered from an adult in good health. The CDR3 here is CSVESPIQETQYF. The CDR3 DNA sequence: TGCAGCGTTGAATCTCCGATCCAAGAGACCCAGTACTTC.